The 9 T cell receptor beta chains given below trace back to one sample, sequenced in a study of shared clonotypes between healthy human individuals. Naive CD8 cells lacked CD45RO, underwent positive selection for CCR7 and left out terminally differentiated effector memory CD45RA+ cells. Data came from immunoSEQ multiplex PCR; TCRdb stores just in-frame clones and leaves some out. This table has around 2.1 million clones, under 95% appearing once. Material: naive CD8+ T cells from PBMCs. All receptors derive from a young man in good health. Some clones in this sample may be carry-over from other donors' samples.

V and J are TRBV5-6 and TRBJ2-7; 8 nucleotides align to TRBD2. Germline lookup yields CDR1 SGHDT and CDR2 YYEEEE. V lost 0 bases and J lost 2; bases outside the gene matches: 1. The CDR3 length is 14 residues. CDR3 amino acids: CASSLASGPYEQYF. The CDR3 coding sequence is TGTGCCAGCAGCTTGGCTAGCGGGCCCTACGAGCAGTACTTC.

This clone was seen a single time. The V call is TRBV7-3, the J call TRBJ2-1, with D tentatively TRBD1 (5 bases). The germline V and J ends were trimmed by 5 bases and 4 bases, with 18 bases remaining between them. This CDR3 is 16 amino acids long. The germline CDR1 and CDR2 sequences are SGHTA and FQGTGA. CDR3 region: CASSPQGISSYNEQFF. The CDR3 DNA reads TGTGCCAGCAGCCCGCAGGGAATCTCTTCATACAATGAGCAGTTCTTC. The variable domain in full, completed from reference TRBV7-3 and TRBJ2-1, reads GAGVSQTPSNKVTEKGKYVELRCDPISGHTALYWYRQSLGQGPEFLIYFQGTGAADDSGLPNDRFFAVRPEGSVSTLKIQRTERGDSAVYLCASSPQGISSYNEQFFGPGTRLTVL.

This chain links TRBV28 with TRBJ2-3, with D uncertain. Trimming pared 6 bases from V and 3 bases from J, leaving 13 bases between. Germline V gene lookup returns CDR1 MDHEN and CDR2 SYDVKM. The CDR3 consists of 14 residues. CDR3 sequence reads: CASSPVTVTDTQYF. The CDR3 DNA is TGTGCCAGCAGCCCCGTGACGGTTACAGATACGCAGTATTTT.

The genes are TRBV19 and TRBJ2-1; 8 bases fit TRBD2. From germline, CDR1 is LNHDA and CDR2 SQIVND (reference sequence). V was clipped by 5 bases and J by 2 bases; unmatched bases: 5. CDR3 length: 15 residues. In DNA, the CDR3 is TGTGCCAGTAGTGGCGGGAGGACCGCCTACAATGAGCAGTTCTTC. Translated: CASSGGRTAYNEQFF.

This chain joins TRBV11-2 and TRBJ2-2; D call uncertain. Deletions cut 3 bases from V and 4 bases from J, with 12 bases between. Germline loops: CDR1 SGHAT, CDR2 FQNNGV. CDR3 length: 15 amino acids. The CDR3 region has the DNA TGTGCCAGCAGCTTCATGAAGGTGGCCACCGGGGAGCTGTTTTTT. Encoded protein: CASSFMKVATGELFF.

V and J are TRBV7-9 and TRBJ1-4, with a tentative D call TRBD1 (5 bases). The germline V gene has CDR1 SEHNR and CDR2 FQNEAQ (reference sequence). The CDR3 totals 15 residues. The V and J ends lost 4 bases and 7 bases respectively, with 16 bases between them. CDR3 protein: CASSSDDPRGEKLFF. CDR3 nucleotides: TGTGCCAGCAGCTCCGACGATCCGAGGGGTGAAAAACTGTTTTTT.

The CDR3 sequence is CASSSILAGSYEQYF. CDR3 DNA: TGTGCCAGCAGCTCGATCCTAGCGGGATCCTACGAGCAGTACTTC. The chain employs TRBV13 and TRBJ2-7; 9 nucleotides match TRBD2. CDR3 size: 15 residues. V lost 4 bases and J lost 1; bases outside the gene matches: 5. CDR1 and CDR2 (germline): PRHDT, FYEKMQ (reference sequence).

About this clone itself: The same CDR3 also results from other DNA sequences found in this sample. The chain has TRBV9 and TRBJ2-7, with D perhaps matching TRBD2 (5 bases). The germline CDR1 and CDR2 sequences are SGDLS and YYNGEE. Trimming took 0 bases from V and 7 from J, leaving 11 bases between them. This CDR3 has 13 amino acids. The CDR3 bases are TGTGCCAGCAGCGTAGGCGGGTCGGGGGAGCAGTACTTC. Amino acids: CASSVGGSGEQYF.

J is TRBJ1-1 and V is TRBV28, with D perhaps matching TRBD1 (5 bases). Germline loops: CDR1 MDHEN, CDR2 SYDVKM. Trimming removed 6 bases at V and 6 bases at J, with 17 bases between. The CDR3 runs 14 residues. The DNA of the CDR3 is TGTGCCAGCAGAGGGATGGGGGTGGTCGCTGAAGCTTTCTTT. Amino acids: CASRGMGVVAEAFF.